The following is a T cell receptor beta chain sequence with its context. This sample was taken from a study of early stage breast cancer tumors. This CDR3 has 13 residues. CDR1 is SGHRS, CDR2 YFSETQ, per germline. The ends were cut back, 7 bases at V and 5 bases at J, with 13 bases in the middle. Produced via immunoSEQ multiplex PCR; TCRdb's table is partial and in-frame only. The table has approximately 5,400 clones, 65% to 80% seen once. The sequenced material came from breast tumor tissue. This receptor was taken from a person in their 60s with breast cancer. The chain recombines TRBV5-1 with TRBJ1-5; D might be TRBD1 (5 bases). The DNA for the CDR3 is TGCGCCAGCCGCGGGGGGATAGATCAGCCCCAGCATTTT. It translates to CASRGGIDQPQHF.